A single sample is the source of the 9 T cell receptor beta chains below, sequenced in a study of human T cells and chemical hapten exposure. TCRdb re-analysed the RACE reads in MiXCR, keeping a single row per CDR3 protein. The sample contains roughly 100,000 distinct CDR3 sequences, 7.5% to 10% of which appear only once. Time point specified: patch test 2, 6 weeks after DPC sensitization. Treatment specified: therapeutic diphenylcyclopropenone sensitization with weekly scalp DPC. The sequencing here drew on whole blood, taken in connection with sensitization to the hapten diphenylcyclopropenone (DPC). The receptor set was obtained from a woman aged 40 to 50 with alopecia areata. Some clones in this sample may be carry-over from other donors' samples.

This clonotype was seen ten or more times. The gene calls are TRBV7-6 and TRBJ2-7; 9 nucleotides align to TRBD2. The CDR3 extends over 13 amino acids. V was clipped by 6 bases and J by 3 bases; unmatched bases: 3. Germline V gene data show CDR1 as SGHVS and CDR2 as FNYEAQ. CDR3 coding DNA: TGTGCCAGCAGTCCGACTAGCGGCTACGAGCAGTACTTC. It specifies CASSPTSGYEQYF.

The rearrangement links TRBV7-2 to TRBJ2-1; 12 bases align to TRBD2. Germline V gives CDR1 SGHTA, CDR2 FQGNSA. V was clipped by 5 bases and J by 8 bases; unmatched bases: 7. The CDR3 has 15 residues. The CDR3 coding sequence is TGTGCCAGCAGCCCGACTAGCGGGAGAATCGATGAGCAGTTCTTC. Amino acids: CASSPTSGRIDEQFF.

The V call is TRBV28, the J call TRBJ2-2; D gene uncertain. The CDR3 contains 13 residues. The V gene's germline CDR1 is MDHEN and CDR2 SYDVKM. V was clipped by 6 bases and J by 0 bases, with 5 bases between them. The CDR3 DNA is TGTGCCAGCAGGTACACGAACACCGGGGAGCTGTTTTTT. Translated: CASRYTNTGELFF. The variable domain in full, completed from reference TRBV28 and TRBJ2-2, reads DVKVTQSSRYLVKRTGEKVFLECVQDMDHENMFWYRQDPGLGLRLIYFSYDVKMKEKGDIPEGYSVSREKKERFSLILESASTNQTSMYLCASRYTNTGELFFGEGSRLTVL.

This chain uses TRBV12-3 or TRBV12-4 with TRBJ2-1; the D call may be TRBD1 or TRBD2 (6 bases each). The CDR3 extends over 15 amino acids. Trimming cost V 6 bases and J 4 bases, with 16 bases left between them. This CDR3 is CASSLYRGPYNEQFF. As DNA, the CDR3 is TGTGCCAGCAGCCTTTACCGGGGGCCATACAATGAGCAGTTCTTC.

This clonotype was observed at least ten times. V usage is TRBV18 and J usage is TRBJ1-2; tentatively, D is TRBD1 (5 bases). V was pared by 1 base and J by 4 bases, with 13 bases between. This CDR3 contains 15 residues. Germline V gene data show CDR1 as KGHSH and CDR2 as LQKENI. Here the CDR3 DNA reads TGTGCCAGCTCACCACTCGGGGCAGGGATCTATGGCTACACCTTC. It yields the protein CASSPLGAGIYGYTF.

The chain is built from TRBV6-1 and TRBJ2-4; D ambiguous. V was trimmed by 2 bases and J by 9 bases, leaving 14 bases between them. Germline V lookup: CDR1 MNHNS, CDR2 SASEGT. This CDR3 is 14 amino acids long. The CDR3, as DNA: TGTGCCAGCAGTGAAACCATCCAAGCAGGCATTCAGTACTTC. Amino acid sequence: CASSETIQAGIQYF.

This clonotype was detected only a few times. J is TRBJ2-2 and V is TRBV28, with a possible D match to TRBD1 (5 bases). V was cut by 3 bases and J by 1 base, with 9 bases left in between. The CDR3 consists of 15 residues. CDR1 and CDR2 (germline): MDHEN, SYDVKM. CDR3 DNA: TGTGCCAGCAGTTTTGGGCAGGGGAACACCGGGGAGCTGTTTTTT. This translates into CASSFGQGNTGELFF.

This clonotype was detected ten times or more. CDR3 nucleotide sequence: TGTGCCAGCTCCCCTGGGGGGGTCTCTGGAAACACCATATATTTT. Amino acid sequence: CASSPGGVSGNTIYF. This rearrangement joins TRBV7-8 to TRBJ1-3, with a tentative D call TRBD1 (5 bases). This CDR3 region has 15 residues. Trimming took 8 bases from V and 0 from J, leaving 14 bases between them. CDR1 and CDR2 from the germline V gene are SGHVS and FQNEAQ. Together with reference TRBV7-8 and TRBJ1-3, the CDR3 gives the full variable domain: GAGVSQSPRYKVAKRGQDVALRCDPISGHVSLFWYQQALGQGPEFLTYFQNEAQLDKSGLPSDRFFAERPEGSVSTLKIQRTQQEDSAVYLCASSPGGVSGNTIYFGEGSWLTVV.

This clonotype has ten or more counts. The DNA for the CDR3 is TGTGCCACCATGGAGGGCGGGCGGGGGAATGAGCAGTTCTTC. It encodes CATMEGGRGNEQFF. The chain employs TRBV24-1 and TRBJ2-1, with TRBD2 identical over 7 bases. Germline V gives CDR1 KGHDR, CDR2 SFDVKD. Trimming at V came to 8 bases and at J to 7 bases, leaving 10 bases not matched to a gene. The CDR3 length is 14 residues.